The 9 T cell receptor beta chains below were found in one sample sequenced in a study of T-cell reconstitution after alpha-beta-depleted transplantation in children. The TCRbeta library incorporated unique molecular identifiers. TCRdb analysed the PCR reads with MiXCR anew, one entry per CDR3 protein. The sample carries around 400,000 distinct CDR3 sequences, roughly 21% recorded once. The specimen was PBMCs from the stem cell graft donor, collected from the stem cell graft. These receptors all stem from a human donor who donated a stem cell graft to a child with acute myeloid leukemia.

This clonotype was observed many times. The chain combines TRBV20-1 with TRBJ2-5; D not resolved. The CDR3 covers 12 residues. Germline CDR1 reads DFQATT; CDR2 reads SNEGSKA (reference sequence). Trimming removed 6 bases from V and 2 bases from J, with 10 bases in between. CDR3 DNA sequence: TGCAGTGCAGGAGACTCTCAAGAGACCCAGTACTTC. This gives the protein CSAGDSQETQYF.

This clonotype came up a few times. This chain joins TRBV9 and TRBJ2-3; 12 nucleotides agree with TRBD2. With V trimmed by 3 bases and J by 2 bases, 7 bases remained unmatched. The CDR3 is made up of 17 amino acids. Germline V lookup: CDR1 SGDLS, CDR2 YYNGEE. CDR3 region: CASSAGLAGPTTDTQYF. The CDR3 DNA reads TGTGCCAGCAGCGCAGGACTAGCGGGGCCGACCACAGATACGCAGTATTTT.

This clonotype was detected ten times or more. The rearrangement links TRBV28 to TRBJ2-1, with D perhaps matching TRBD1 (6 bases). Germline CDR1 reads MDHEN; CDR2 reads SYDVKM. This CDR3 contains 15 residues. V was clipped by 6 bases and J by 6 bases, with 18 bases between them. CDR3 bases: TGTGCCAGCAGCCGAAGGTCAGGGGCTGGCAATGAGCAGTTCTTC. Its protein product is CASSRRSGAGNEQFF. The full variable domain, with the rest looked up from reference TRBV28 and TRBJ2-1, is DVKVTQSSRYLVKRTGEKVFLECVQDMDHENMFWYRQDPGLGLRLIYFSYDVKMKEKGDIPEGYSVSREKKERFSLILESASTNQTSMYLCASSRRSGAGNEQFFGPGTRLTVL.

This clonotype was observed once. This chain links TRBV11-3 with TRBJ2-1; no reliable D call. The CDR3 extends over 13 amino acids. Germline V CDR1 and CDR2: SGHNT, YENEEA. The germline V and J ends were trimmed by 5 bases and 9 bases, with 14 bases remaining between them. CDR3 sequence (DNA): TGTGCCAGCAGCCCCATGGGTAGCACTGAGCAGTTCTTC. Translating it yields CASSPMGSTEQFF.

The CDR3 DNA reads TGCGCCAGCAGCCCGTCGCGAGTAGGGGACGAGCAGTACTTC. It specifies CASSPSRVGDEQYF. This chain joins TRBV5-1 and TRBJ2-7, with TRBD1 as a possible D gene (5 bases). Germline V gene data show CDR1 as SGHRS and CDR2 as YFSETQ. The CDR3 totals 14 residues. V lost 4 bases and J 5 bases, leaving 16 bases between the germline ends.

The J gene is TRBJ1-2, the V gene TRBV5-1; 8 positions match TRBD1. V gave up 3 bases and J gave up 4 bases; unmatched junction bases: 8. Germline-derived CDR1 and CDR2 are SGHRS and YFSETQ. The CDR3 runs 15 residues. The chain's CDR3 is CASSSWTGQGYGYTF. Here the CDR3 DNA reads TGCGCCAGCAGCTCATGGACAGGGCAGGGCTATGGCTACACCTTC.

CDR3: CSAAGGGSGANVLTF. CDR3 DNA sequence: TGCAGTGCCGCCGGGGGGGGCTCTGGGGCCAACGTCCTGACTTTC. The V gene is TRBV20-1, the J gene TRBJ2-6, with 8 bases that match TRBD2. Germline CDR1 and CDR2: DFQATT and SNEGSKA (reference sequence). Unmatched junction bases numbered 4, after V lost 6 bases and J lost 0 bases. This CDR3 region has 15 residues.

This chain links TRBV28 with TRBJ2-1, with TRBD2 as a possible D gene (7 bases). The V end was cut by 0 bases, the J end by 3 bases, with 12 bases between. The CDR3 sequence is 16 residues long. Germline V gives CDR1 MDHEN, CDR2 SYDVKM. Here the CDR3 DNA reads TGTGCCAGCAGTTTATGGCCGGGGGGCTACTACAATGAGCAGTTCTTC. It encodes CASSLWPGGYYNEQFF.

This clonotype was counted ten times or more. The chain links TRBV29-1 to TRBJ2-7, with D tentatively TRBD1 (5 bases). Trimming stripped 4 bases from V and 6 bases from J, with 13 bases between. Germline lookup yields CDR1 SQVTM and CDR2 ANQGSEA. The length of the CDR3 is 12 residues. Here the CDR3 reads CSVGPRTFEQYF. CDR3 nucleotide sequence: TGCAGCGTTGGGCCCAGGACATTCGAGCAGTACTTC.